This is a list of T cell receptor beta chains from one sample in a study of T-cell reconstitution after alpha-beta-depleted transplantation in children. MiXCR, applied by TCRdb to the PCR reads, yields one record per CDR3 protein. The profile shows about 610,000 distinct CDR3 sequences, more than 9% of them singletons. The source was PBMCs from the stem cell graft donor, collected from the stem cell graft. These receptor sequences come from a human donor who donated a stem cell graft to a child with acute myeloid leukemia. CDR3s include the opening cysteine and the closing phenylalanine or tryptophan. The order of the fields is J gene, clone size, V gene, D gene, CDR3 DNA, CDR3 protein. A D gene is named only where the DNA matches it firmly. Some rows have no size entry. The others give once, few or many, or a class for an expanded clone.

TRBJ2-5,few,TRBV15,TRBD2,TGTGCCACCAGCAGAGATCCAGGGCTAGCGGGAGAAGGAGACCAAGAGACCCAGTACTTC,CATSRDPGLAGEGDQETQYF
TRBJ2-7,.,TRBV7-9,.,TGTGCCAGCAGCTTAGAACCAACAGACTACGAGCAGTACTTC,CASSLEPTDYEQYF
TRBJ2-7,many,TRBV29-1,TRBD1,TGCAGCGTTCAGGGGGCCTACGAGCAGTACTTC,CSVQGAYEQYF
TRBJ2-2,many,TRBV4-3,.,TGCGCCAGCAGCCAAGAGGGGTCCACCGGGGAGCTGTTTTTT,CASSQEGSTGELFF
TRBJ2-7,few,TRBV12-3/TRBV12-4,TRBD2,TGTGCCAGCAGGACGACTAGCGGGGCCTTTTACGAGCAGTACTTC,CASRTTSGAFYEQYF
TRBJ2-1,many,TRBV20-1,.,TGCAGTGCTAGAGATAAGGGGTGGAATGAGCAGTTCTTC,CSARDKGWNEQFF
TRBJ1-5,many,TRBV20-1,.,TGCAGTGCTAGCCCTCAGGACAGTCACAATCAGCCCCAGCATTTT,CSASPQDSHNQPQHF
TRBJ1-1,.,TRBV18,TRBD1,TGTGCCAGCTCACCGCTTTCCACAGGGGAGACTGAAGCTTTCTTT,CASSPLSTGETEAFF
TRBJ2-1,.,TRBV18,.,TGTGCCAGCTCCGCCCAGCGGAGGGGCTCCTACAATGAGCAGTTCTTC,CASSAQRRGSYNEQFF
TRBJ2-1,few,TRBV12-3/TRBV12-4,.,TGTGCCAGCTCCAGGCCCGGGACAAATTACAATGAGCAGTTCTTC,CASSRPGTNYNEQFF
TRBJ2-7,.,TRBV6-2/TRBV6-3,.,TGTGCCAGCAGGGACACCGGTACTACCTACGAGCAGTACTTC,CASRDTGTTYEQYF
TRBJ2-5,.,TRBV7-2,.,TGTGCCAGCAGCCCTAGTGGTCCCAAAGAGACCCAGTACTTC,CASSPSGPKETQYF
TRBJ1-5,few,TRBV27,TRBD1,TGTGCCAGCAGCTTTTCAGGGGGAAGTAATAGCATAAATCAGCCCCAGCATTTT,CASSFSGGSNSINQPQHF
TRBJ2-1,many,TRBV7-9,.,TGTGCCAGCAGCCCCCCGGGTCGGTACAATGAGCAGTTCTTC,CASSPPGRYNEQFF
TRBJ1-1,few,TRBV12-3/TRBV12-4,.,TGTGCCAGCAGTTTTCCAGGGAGCCTGAACACTGAAGCTTTCTTT,CASSFPGSLNTEAFF
TRBJ2-1,few,TRBV7-9,.,TGTGCCAGCAGCTTATTTTCGGGAGACAGGGATGAGCAGTTCTTC,CASSLFSGDRDEQFF
TRBJ2-1,many,TRBV7-2,TRBD1,TGTGCCAGCAGCACGGGACAGGGGTCGACGAATGAGCAGTTCTTC,CASSTGQGSTNEQFF
TRBJ1-4,few,TRBV7-9,.,TGTGCCAGCAGCTGGGGAACTAATGAAAAACTGTTTTTT,CASSWGTNEKLFF
TRBJ2-3,few,TRBV7-3,TRBD2,TGTGCCAGCAGCTCGAACCTAGCGGGGGCCCGCGATACGCAGTATTTT,CASSSNLAGARDTQYF
TRBJ1-2,.,TRBV7-9,TRBD1,TGTGCCAGCAGCTTAGCGTTGCAGGACAGGGCCCCCTATGGCTACACCTTC,CASSLALQDRAPYGYTF
TRBJ1-4,.,TRBV6-2/TRBV6-3,.,TGTGCCAGCACTGACAGGAAGAATGAAAAACTGTTTTTT,CASTDRKNEKLFF
TRBJ2-2,.,TRBV9,.,TGTGCCAGCAGCGCCCCGCGTTATCGCGTGAACAGCGGGGAGCTGTTTTTT,CASSAPRYRVNSGELFF
TRBJ1-6,few,TRBV7-2,.,TGTGCCAGCAGCCCCCCCTTTCAGGCCCTCCACTTT,CASSPPFQALHF
TRBJ2-1,few,TRBV6-5,.,TGTGCCAGCAGTTACCAATTAGATGCCGGGACCAACTACAATGAGCAGTTCTTC,CASSYQLDAGTNYNEQFF
TRBJ2-1,few,TRBV20-1,.,TGCAGTGCTAGGCCCGGGTTTGGGGGATCTGGAAATGAGCAGTTCTTC,CSARPGFGGSGNEQFF
TRBJ1-5,.,TRBV6-2/TRBV6-3,.,TGTGCCAGCATCCGGGGGGTAAATCAGCCCCAGCATTTT,CASIRGVNQPQHF
TRBJ1-4,many,TRBV4-2,.,TGTGCCAGCAGCCAAGATCTTGGACAGTATAATGAAAAACTGTTTTTT,CASSQDLGQYNEKLFF
TRBJ2-1,few,TRBV5-1,TRBD2,TGCGCCAGCAGCCCAGGACTAGCGGGTATGAGGCCGAATGAGCAGTTCTTC,CASSPGLAGMRPNEQFF
TRBJ2-3,few,TRBV5-1,.,TGCGCCAGCAGCTTGGAGGCGGGCGGGGCAGATACGCAGTATTTT,CASSLEAGGADTQYF
TRBJ2-1,.,TRBV11-2,TRBD2,TGTGCCAGCAGCGGCGGGAGGGCGAGTGAGCAGTTCTTC,CASSGGRASEQFF
TRBJ2-3,many,TRBV5-1,.,TGCGCCAGCAGCTTGGACGGCTCTAGCACAGATACGCAGTATTTT,CASSLDGSSTDTQYF
TRBJ2-5,.,TRBV2,.,TGTGCCAGCAGTGACGAGCGGCCCATACAAGAGACCCAGTACTTC,CASSDERPIQETQYF
TRBJ1-5,many,TRBV20-1,TRBD1,TGCAGTGCTAGAAGTCGGACAGGGACAGCGGGACAGCCCCAGCATTTT,CSARSRTGTAGQPQHF
TRBJ2-4,.,TRBV20-1,.,TGCAGCGCGATTCTAGTTATACTAGCCAAAAACATTCAGTACTTC,CSAILVILAKNIQYF
TRBJ2-2,few,TRBV28,TRBD2,TGTGCCAGCACCCTTCCGGGGGGAGGGCCATACGGGGAGCTGTTTTTT,CASTLPGGGPYGELFF
TRBJ1-1,.,TRBV4-2,.,TGTGCCAGCAACCCTCCCCGGGGGGTGAACACTGAAGCTTTCTTT,CASNPPRGVNTEAFF
TRBJ2-1,many,TRBV29-1,.,TGCAGCGTTGAAGATGGGAGACCGAGCTCCTACAATGAGCAGTTCTTC,CSVEDGRPSSYNEQFF
TRBJ1-1,once,TRBV3-1,.,TGTGCCTCCTGCGCCCTGTCCGGGAGGAACACTGAAGCTTTCTTT,CASCALSGRNTEAFF
TRBJ2-7,.,TRBV7-6,TRBD1,TGTGCCAGCAGCTTAGGAGAGGGACAGGGCTACGAGCAGTACTTC,CASSLGEGQGYEQYF
TRBJ2-7,many,TRBV7-2,.,TGTGCCAGCAGCTCTCAGACCTACGAGCAGTACTTC,CASSSQTYEQYF
TRBJ2-5,few,TRBV15,TRBD1,TGTGCCACCGCCGAACCGACAGGGGTCCAAGAGACCCAGTACTTC,CATAEPTGVQETQYF
TRBJ1-5,.,TRBV20-1,.,TGCAGTGCTAGAGATGGGGGGTCAAGACAGCCCCAGCATTTT,CSARDGGSRQPQHF
TRBJ1-2,few,TRBV20-1,.,TGCAGTGCTAGAGTGGTGCTAAGCGGGACCTTTTCTTCCGCCAGCTACACCTTC,CSARVVLSGTFSSASYTF
TRBJ2-1,few,TRBV20-1,.,TGCAGTGCTAGACCCCCTATCGGTGAGCAGTTCTTC,CSARPPIGEQFF
TRBJ2-1,.,TRBV3-1,.,TGTGCCAGCAGCCAAGCCCGGGCACGGTCCTACAATGAGCAGTTCTTC,CASSQARARSYNEQFF
TRBJ2-6,few,TRBV9,.,TGTGCCAGCAGCTCCCCGACCGGGGCCAACGTCCTGACTTTC,CASSSPTGANVLTF
TRBJ2-3,few,TRBV7-2,.,TGTGCCAGCAGCTTAGAAGTCTTAGGAGGGCCAGATACGCAGTATTTT,CASSLEVLGGPDTQYF
TRBJ2-5,.,TRBV11-3,.,TGTGCCAGCAGCGACATGGAGGAGACCCAGTACTTC,CASSDMEETQYF
TRBJ1-2,.,TRBV7-9,.,TGTGCCAGCACCCCCAATTTGATCTATGGCTACACCTTC,CASTPNLIYGYTF
TRBJ2-1,many,TRBV10-3,.,TGTGCCATCAGTGAGAAAGGAGATGATGAGCAGTTCTTC,CAISEKGDDEQFF
TRBJ2-7,.,TRBV20-1,TRBD2,TGCAGTGCTAGAGTCCCCGGGGGGACTACGACCTACGAGCAGTACTTC,CSARVPGGTTTYEQYF